The 26 T cell receptor beta chains below come from one sample, sequenced in a study of cytomegalovirus exposure and HLA in healthy donors. In the PCR, 60 Vbeta and 13 Jbeta primers were used. The data were produced by immunoSEQ multiplex PCR, yet TCRdb's version contains in-frame clones alone and is incomplete. The table includes 100,000 to 150,000 clones, around three quarters detected once. The sample taken for sequencing was PBMCs. The source is a female donor in good health and CMV-seronegative.

This chain connects TRBV30 to TRBJ2-7; 7 bases align to TRBD1. The CDR3 runs 15 residues. Trimming at V came to 1 base and at J to 7 bases, leaving 13 bases not matched to a gene. Germline CDR1 and CDR2: GTSNPN and SVGIG (reference sequence). CDR3 coding DNA: TGTGCCTGGAGTGCAGGGACAGTACAAATCGGAGAGCAGTACTTC. This gives the protein CAWSAGTVQIGEQYF.

This clone turned up a few times. V is TRBV15 and J is TRBJ2-5; weak D call: TRBD2 (6 bases). The germline V gene has CDR1 LNHNV and CDR2 YYDKDF (reference sequence). The germline V and J ends were trimmed by 0 bases and 7 bases, with 18 bases remaining between them. CDR3 length: 16 amino acids. In DNA form, the CDR3 reads TGTGCCACCAGCAGAGATTGGGGGACTGGGGGAGGGACCCAGTACTTC. It specifies CATSRDWGTGGGTQYF. The variable domain in full, completed from reference TRBV15 and TRBJ2-5, reads DAMVIQNPRYQVTQFGKPVTLSCSQTLNHNVMYWYQQKSSQAPKLLFHYYDKDFNNEADTPDNFQSRRPNTSFCFLDIRSPGLGDTAMYLCATSRDWGTGGGTQYFGPGTRLLVL.

This rearrangement joins TRBV19 to TRBJ1-1; D perhaps matches TRBD1 (5 bases). Trimming shortened V by 3 bases and J by 1 base, and 21 bases separated the two germline ends. Germline CDR1 LNHDA, CDR2 SQIVND (reference sequence). The CDR3 totals 18 residues. The CDR3 DNA is TGTGCCAGTAGTATGGTGGGTTTGACAGCGCGGGGGAACACTGAAGCTTTCTTT. It yields the protein CASSMVGLTARGNTEAFF.

The V gene is TRBV21-1, the J gene TRBJ2-7; the table's TRBD1 call for D was not verified on the DNA. TRBV21-1 is described as a pseudogene. The length of the CDR3 is 16 residues. The chain's CDR3 is CASSNSGSRTGPVWYF. The CDR3, as DNA: TGTGCCAGCAGCAACTCGGGTTCCAGGACAGGGCCCGTCTGGTACTTC.

This chain links TRBV30 with TRBJ2-5, with a tentative D call TRBD2 (5 bases). The CDR3 loop spans 12 amino acids. The germline gives CDR1 GTSNPN, CDR2 SVGIG (reference sequence). V was trimmed by 5 bases and J by 5 bases, leaving 12 bases between them. The CDR3, as DNA: TGTGCCTGGTCTGAGAGAGGGGAGACCCAGTACTTC. It specifies CAWSERGETQYF.

V gene TRBV30 combines with J gene TRBJ1-1; D is possibly TRBD1 (5 bases). Germline-derived CDR1 and CDR2 are GTSNPN and SVGIG (reference sequence). Trimming stripped 5 bases from V and 0 bases from J, with 10 bases between. The CDR3 runs to 13 residues. This CDR3 is CAWGKTVNTEAFF. CDR3 nucleotide sequence: TGTGCCTGGGGAAAGACAGTGAACACTGAAGCTTTCTTT.

Points on this clone: Its ends do not fully match the called genes, so a read error is possible. V is TRBV28 and J is TRBJ2-7; TRBD2 matches at 8 bases. The length of the CDR3 is 15 residues. Per germline, CDR1 MDHEN and CDR2 SYDVKM. Here the CDR3 DNA reads TGTGCCAGCAGTCGAGACCGGGGGGGAACCTACGAGCGGTACTTC. Protein product: CASSRDRGGTYERYF.

Details on this clone: Other nucleotide sequences from this sample produce the same CDR3. This chain's CDR3 is CAIQSGTSDYEQYF. The CDR3 DNA sequence: TGTGCCATTCAGTCCGGGACTAGCGACTACGAGCAGTACTTC. The rearrangement links TRBV10-3 to TRBJ2-7; 10 positions match TRBD2. Per the germline V gene, CDR1 is ENHRY and CDR2 is SYGVKD. The CDR3 has 14 amino acids. The V gene end was trimmed by 9 bases and the J gene end by 3 bases; junction bases not matched to a gene: 8.

The rearrangement joins TRBV5-6 to TRBJ1-3; 10 bases match TRBD1. Germline loops: CDR1 SGHDT, CDR2 YYEEEE. V shed 3 bases, J shed 4 bases, and the junction held 4 bases outside the gene matches. The CDR3 has 15 amino acids. The DNA of the CDR3 is TGTGCCAGCAGCTCCGGGACAGGGGCGGGAAACACCATATATTTT. Protein product: CASSSGTGAGNTIYF.

The chain employs TRBV28 and TRBJ1-4; 8 positions match TRBD1. Trimming cost V 5 bases and J 6 bases; bases outside gene matches: 17. CDR1 and CDR2 from the germline V gene are MDHEN and SYDVKM. This CDR3 is 18 amino acids long. The CDR3 nucleotides are TGTGCCAGCAGTCTCGCAGGGGGCCTTCTGATTACGGATGAAAAACTGTTTTTT. This gives the protein CASSLAGGLLITDEKLFF.

This clone was counted once. V is TRBV5-1 and J is TRBJ2-1, with TRBD2 matching 8 bases. J was trimmed by 8 bases and V by 4 bases; bases with no gene match: 11. Germline lookup yields CDR1 SGHRS and CDR2 YFSETQ. This CDR3 is 15 amino acids long. The CDR3 nucleotides read TGCGCCAGCAGCCCCACAGCGGGAGCGCGGGATGAGCAGTTCTTC. Its protein is CASSPTAGARDEQFF. Filled out from reference TRBV5-1 and TRBJ2-1, the complete variable domain reads KAGVTQTPRYLIKTRGQQVTLSCSPISGHRSVSWYQQTPGQGLQFLFEYFSETQRNKGNFPGRFSGRQFSNSRSEMNVSTLELGDSALYLCASSPTAGARDEQFFGPGTRLTVL.

V usage is TRBV2 and J usage is TRBJ1-4, with TRBD1 matching 9 bases. Germline lookup yields CDR1 SNHLY and CDR2 FYNNEI. The V segment lost 5 bases and the J segment 5 bases; nucleotides outside the gene matches: 6. This CDR3 spans 15 amino acids. This CDR3 reads CASSTWTGANEKLFF. Here the CDR3 DNA reads TGTGCCAGCAGTACTTGGACAGGGGCGAATGAAAAACTGTTTTTT.

This chain connects TRBV27 to TRBJ2-7, with a possible D match to TRBD2 (5 bases). V was trimmed by 5 bases and J by 0 bases, leaving 23 bases between them. This CDR3 region has 18 residues. Germline V lookup: CDR1 MNHEY, CDR2 SMNVEV (reference sequence). CDR3 sequence: CASSLRPSWTGSSYEQYF. In DNA, the CDR3 is TGTGCCAGCAGTCTACGCCCCTCGTGGACGGGAAGCTCCTACGAGCAGTACTTC.

The rearrangement uses TRBV6-5 and TRBJ2-3, with TRBD1 identical over 7 bases. Germline lookup yields CDR1 MNHEY and CDR2 SVGAGI. The V segment lost 8 bases and the J segment 2 bases; nucleotides outside the gene matches: 7. The CDR3 length is 14 residues. CDR3 protein: CASGTGTVTDTQYF. The CDR3 bases are TGTGCCAGCGGAACCGGGACAGTCACAGATACGCAGTATTTT.

The chain carries TRBV28 and TRBJ1-6; no definite D call. The CDR3 is 14 residues long. Trimming cost V 6 bases and J 9 bases, with 15 bases left between them. Germline V CDR1 and CDR2: MDHEN, SYDVKM. Here the CDR3 reads CASSPGGAPSPLHF. In DNA form, the CDR3 reads TGTGCCAGCAGCCCCGGTGGAGCCCCTTCACCCCTCCACTTT. The whole variable domain, remainder taken from reference TRBV28 and TRBJ1-6, is DVKVTQSSRYLVKRTGEKVFLECVQDMDHENMFWYRQDPGLGLRLIYFSYDVKMKEKGDIPEGYSVSREKKERFSLILESASTNQTSMYLCASSPGGAPSPLHFGNGTRLTVT.

The gene calls are TRBV15 and TRBJ1-2, with D perhaps TRBD1 (6 bases). Trimming took off 8 bases at V and 7 bases at J, with 11 bases between the two ends. Germline values: CDR1 LNHNV, CDR2 YYDKDF (reference sequence). This CDR3 spans 11 amino acids. CDR3 bases: TGTGCCACCCGGGGGGGCGGTGGCTACACCTTC. Its protein is CATRGGGGYTF.

The CDR3 DNA reads as TGTGCCAGCAGTGACTCCCGAGAGTCCTACGAGCAGTACTTC. Its translation: CASSDSRESYEQYF. V usage is TRBV6-1 and J usage is TRBJ2-7; D call uncertain. Between the trimmed V and J ends, which lost 3 bases and 1 base, there was a span of 10 bases. In germline, CDR1 is MNHNS, CDR2 SASEGT. The CDR3 sequence is 14 residues long.

The rearrangement joins TRBV5-1 to TRBJ1-2; TRBD1 is a possible D gene (6 bases). Germline CDR1 reads SGHRS; CDR2 reads YFSETQ. V lost 0 bases to trimming and J lost 5 bases, with 11 bases between them. This CDR3 has 14 amino acids. CDR3 in amino acids: CASSLGDRPYGYTF. CDR3 nucleotides: TGCGCCAGCAGCTTGGGAGACAGGCCGTATGGCTACACCTTC.

This clone occurred a few times. The V and J genes are TRBV30 and TRBJ1-4, with a weak D call TRBD1 (5 bases). V was clipped by 3 bases and J by 8 bases, with 13 bases between them. This CDR3 comprises 13 residues. Germline loops: CDR1 GTSNPN, CDR2 SVGIG (reference sequence). The CDR3: CAWRKGKGEKLFF. The CDR3 DNA follows: TGTGCCTGGAGGAAGGGGAAGGGGGAAAAACTGTTTTTT.

This sequence joins TRBV6-1 and TRBJ1-1; TRBD1 might be the D (6 bases). V dropped 0 bases and J dropped 1 base, with 12 bases sitting between them. Germline loops: CDR1 MNHNS, CDR2 SASEGT. The CDR3 totals 16 residues. CDR3 in amino acids: CASSEARGARNTEAFF. The CDR3 DNA is TGTGCCAGCAGTGAAGCGCGGGGGGCCCGGAACACTGAAGCTTTCTTT.

The chain couples TRBV6-5 to TRBJ1-1, with D maybe TRBD1 (5 bases). Germline CDR1 and CDR2: MNHEY and SVGAGI. Deletions cut 0 bases from V and 11 bases from J, with 16 bases between. The CDR3 has 14 amino acids. Here the CDR3 reads CASSYSGYRITAFF. DNA for the CDR3: TGTGCCAGCAGTTACTCTGGCTACAGGATTACTGCTTTCTTT.

The chain combines TRBV27 with TRBJ2-7; 9 nucleotides agree with TRBD1. The CDR3 is 15 residues long. The germline gives CDR1 MNHEY, CDR2 SMNVEV (reference sequence). After removal of 6 bases from V and 4 bases from J, the junction contained 10 bases not matched to a gene. Here the CDR3 DNA reads TGTGCCAGCAGGGGACAGGGCCCCCTGGGATACGAGCAGTACTTC. The encoded protein is CASRGQGPLGYEQYF.

This clone was recorded a few times. The V gene is TRBV29-1, the J gene TRBJ2-3, with TRBD2 identical over 10 bases. The V gene's germline CDR1 is SQVTM and CDR2 ANQGSEA. CDR3 length: 14 residues. V lost 4 bases and J lost 6; bases outside the gene matches: 7. The DNA for the CDR3 is TGCAGCGTTGGTAGCGGGGGGAGCATCGATACGCAGTATTTT. Residues: CSVGSGGSIDTQYF.

The chain has TRBV7-3 and TRBJ1-1, with 8 bases lining up with TRBD1. The V gene's germline CDR1 is SGHTA and CDR2 FQGTGA. J gave up 13 bases and V 2 bases, and 12 bases lay outside the gene matches. The CDR3 length is 14 residues. The CDR3 loop is CASSLRQGIGENFF. The CDR3 DNA reads as TGTGCCAGCAGCTTACGACAGGGGATAGGGGAGAATTTCTTT.

The rearrangement links TRBV4-1 to TRBJ2-5; 12 bases match TRBD1. The CDR3 consists of 15 residues. The trim removed 4 bases at V and 5 bases at J, leaving 5 bases unmatched. The germline CDR1 and CDR2 sequences are MGHRA and YSYEKL. This chain's CDR3 is CASSPGDRGLETQYF. In nucleotides, the CDR3 is TGCGCCAGCAGCCCTGGGGACAGGGGGCTGGAGACCCAGTACTTC.

This sequence joins TRBV7-3 and TRBJ2-5; tentative D call: TRBD2 (7 bases). CDR3 length: 16 residues. CDR1 is SGHTA and CDR2 is FQGTGA in the germline V gene. Trimming shortened V by 3 bases and J by 4 bases, and 18 bases separated the two germline ends. The CDR3 sequence: CASSLVSPGGIETQYF. The DNA of the CDR3 is TGTGCCAGCAGCTTGGTGTCTCCGGGGGGCATAGAGACCCAGTACTTC.